Presented here are 19 T cell receptor beta chains from one specimen sequenced in a study of T-cell memory formation after mild COVID-19 (TCRdb year 2021). The library was built by means of 5' RACE. TCRdb lists the instrument as Illumina NovaSeq 6000. The public reads were run again by TCRdb, first through fastp at Q25 and then through MiXCR, and only productive beta chains were kept. Each CDR3 protein gets just one entry, which takes the most common genes and DNA from the rows behind it. This sample gives hundreds of thousands of distinct CDR3 sequences in total; 20% to 30% of them show up just once. The ten biggest clones cover around 12% of the sample. Sample: PBMCs or a T cell subset sorted from them (not recorded which). The receptors stem from an adult woman who had mild COVID-19 (a few samples of this study predate the infection). The sample titles of this study are shuffled in the database, so cell type and time point are left out; the donor was told from shared clones.

This clonotype was found a few times. J is TRBJ2-3 and V is TRBV7-9; D might be TRBD1 (5 bases). Trimming stripped 5 bases from V and 2 bases from J, with 8 bases between. Germline CDR1 reads SEHNR; CDR2 reads FQNEAQ (reference sequence). CDR3 length: 13 residues. The CDR3 DNA reads TGTGCCAGCAGCAGGGGCCACACAGATACGCAGTATTTT. Amino acid sequence: CASSRGHTDTQYF. Variable domain in full (rest from reference TRBV7-9 and TRBJ2-3): DTGVSQNPRHKITKRGQNVTFRCDPISEHNRLYWYRQTLGQGPEFLTYFQNEAQLEKSRLLSDRFSAERPKGSFSTLEIQRTEQGDSAMYLCASSRGHTDTQYFGPGTRLTVL.

In its sample, this clonotype was seen many times. V is TRBV12-3 or TRBV12-4 and J is TRBJ2-7, with TRBD2 matching over 15 bases. This CDR3 comprises 16 residues. V dropped 6 bases and J dropped 6; count of bases not matched to a gene: 9. In DNA, the CDR3 is TGTGCCAGCAGATACCGGACTAGCGGGAGGGCGTCCGAGCAGTACTTC. This sequence encodes CASRYRTSGRASEQYF.

This clonotype was seen a few times. The DNA of the CDR3 is TGTGCCAGCATACCACAGGGGTGGAACACCGGGGAGCTGTTTTTT. Translating gives CASIPQGWNTGELFF. This chain uses TRBV25-1 with TRBJ2-2; 7 bases line up with TRBD1. The junction had 6 bases not matched to a gene; V was cut back by 7 bases and J by 1 base. This CDR3 has 15 residues. The germline gives CDR1 MGHDK, CDR2 SYGVNS.

V is TRBV6-5 and J is TRBJ2-2; 7 bases are shared with TRBD1. The CDR3 length is 15 residues. The germline gives CDR1 MNHEY, CDR2 SVGAGI. V was pared by 5 bases and J by 0 bases, with 3 bases of the junction left unmatched. The CDR3 DNA reads TGTGCCAGCAGTCCCGACAGGGCGAACACCGGGGAGCTGTTTTTT. The encoded protein is CASSPDRANTGELFF.

The chain couples TRBV7-2 to TRBJ2-5; D not resolved. The CDR3 sequence is 11 residues long. Germline CDR1 is SGHTA and CDR2 is FQGNSA. Trimming took off 5 bases at V and 7 bases at J, with 8 bases between the two ends. The CDR3 is CASSPSVTQYF. In DNA, the CDR3 is TGTGCCAGCAGCCCCTCGGTGACCCAGTACTTC.

This chain uses TRBV7-2 with TRBJ2-2, with D uncertain. V gave up 3 bases and J gave up 6 bases, with 8 bases separating them. CDR3 length: 13 amino acids. Germline V CDR1 and CDR2: SGHTA, FQGNSA. CDR3 in amino acids: CASSFEWAGELFF. DNA for the CDR3: TGTGCCAGCAGCTTCGAGTGGGCCGGGGAGCTGTTTTTT.

CDR3 coding DNA: TGTGCCAGCAGCCCTATCCGACTAGCGGGGGGCCACGAGCAGTACTTC. Residues: CASSPIRLAGGHEQYF. The V and J genes are TRBV28 and TRBJ2-7; 13 positions agree with TRBD2. J lost 5 bases, V lost 6 bases, and 10 bases had no gene match. Germline loops: CDR1 MDHEN, CDR2 SYDVKM. The CDR3 spans 16 residues.

The chain uses TRBV7-9 and TRBJ1-2; D perhaps matches TRBD1 (6 bases). Trimming shortened V by 4 bases and J by 1 base, and 13 bases separated the two germline ends. The germline CDR1 and CDR2 sequences are SEHNR and FQNEAQ (reference sequence). The CDR3 consists of 15 residues. This chain's CDR3 is CASSYPRTVNYGYTF. CDR3 sequence (DNA): TGTGCCAGCAGCTATCCCCGGACAGTTAACTATGGCTACACCTTC.

This clonotype has just a few counts. This chain connects TRBV7-6 to TRBJ2-3, with a possible D match to TRBD2 (6 bases). Germline CDR1 and CDR2: SGHVS and FNYEAQ. The length of the CDR3 is 16 residues. V lost 0 bases and J 2 bases, leaving 12 bases between the germline ends. The CDR3 DNA follows: TGTGCCAGCAGCTTAGCAGGGACTTCACCCACAGATACGCAGTATTTT. Amino acid sequence: CASSLAGTSPTDTQYF.

This clonotype was detected only a few times. The chain employs TRBV12-3 or TRBV12-4 and TRBJ2-2; the D gene is possibly TRBD1 (6 bases). This CDR3 has 14 residues. V dropped 3 bases and J dropped 5 bases, with 10 bases sitting between them. The CDR3 coding sequence is TGTGCCAGCAGTTTGGCAGGGGAGACCGGGGAGCTGTTTTTT. Translating it yields CASSLAGETGELFF.

This chain connects TRBV5-4 to TRBJ1-1; the match to TRBD1 covers 10 bases. The V gene end was trimmed by 5 bases and the J gene end by 6 bases; junction bases not matched to a gene: 7. Germline V lookup: CDR1 SGHNT, CDR2 YYREEE (reference sequence). The CDR3 totals 14 residues. The CDR3 is CASSRDRGSPEAFF. The CDR3 bases are TGTGCCAGCAGTAGGGACAGGGGTTCCCCTGAAGCTTTCTTT.

This clonotype came up a few times. The chain employs TRBV5-1 and TRBJ1-1; no definite D call. The CDR3 contains 12 residues. Germline CDR1 reads SGHRS; CDR2 reads YFSETQ. V was pared by 5 bases and J by 8 bases, with 13 bases between. The CDR3 coding sequence is TGCGCCAGCAGTTCTGGACGTGAAGAAGCTTTCTTT. As protein: CASSSGREEAFF.

V and J are TRBV3-1 and TRBJ2-7; unclear D gene. Germline V lookup: CDR1 LGHDT, CDR2 YNNKEL (reference sequence). V was pared by 2 bases and J by 2 bases, with 7 bases between. This CDR3 comprises 13 residues. CDR3 in DNA: TGTGCCAGCAGCCAAAGTATGGCCTACGAGCAGTACTTC. Its translation: CASSQSMAYEQYF.

The V call is TRBV4-2, the J call TRBJ2-7; 7 bases are a match to TRBD1. The germline gives CDR1 LGHNA, CDR2 YNFKEQ. V lost 3 bases to trimming and J lost 3 bases; unmatched junction nucleotides: 8. This CDR3 region has 15 residues. The CDR3 here is CASSQERQGVYEQYF. The CDR3 region has the DNA TGTGCCAGCAGCCAGGAGCGACAGGGAGTCTACGAGCAGTACTTC.

Details on this clonotype: The DNA is omitted, as the CDR3 cannot be located on it reliably, and the CDR3 follows TCRdb's listing. The rearrangement joins TRBV5-1 to TRBJ1-1; the table gives TRBD1 as D, unverified against the DNA. The CDR3 is 14 amino acids long, termini counted. From germline, CDR1 is SGHRS and CDR2 YFSETQ. CDR3 loop: CASSWGQGNTEALF.

This rearrangement joins TRBV19 to TRBJ2-5; D is perhaps TRBD1 (6 bases). The germline V gene encodes CDR1 LNHDA and CDR2 SQIVND (reference sequence). Between the trimmed V and J ends, which lost 6 bases and 1 base, there was a span of 15 bases. The CDR3 spans 15 residues. CDR3 loop: CASSPGTIIQETQYF. CDR3 nucleotide sequence: TGTGCCAGTAGCCCCGGGACAATCATCCAAGAGACCCAGTACTTC.

The rearrangement links TRBV5-1 to TRBJ2-1; weak D call: TRBD2 (5 bases). The CDR3 has 14 residues. Germline values: CDR1 SGHRS, CDR2 YFSETQ. The germline V and J ends were trimmed by 0 bases and 8 bases, with 12 bases remaining between them. The CDR3 nucleotides are TGCGCCAGCAGCTTGGGCCGTGGGAGCGATGAGCAGTTCTTC. Its protein is CASSLGRGSDEQFF.

The V call is TRBV7-9, the J call TRBJ2-7, with D perhaps being TRBD1 or TRBD2 (7 bases each). This CDR3 spans 14 amino acids. The V gene's germline CDR1 is SEHNR and CDR2 FQNEAQ (reference sequence). The V gene lost 4 bases and the J gene lost 5 bases, with 15 bases spanning the gap. In DNA form, the CDR3 reads TGTGCCAGCAGCTCTCCACAGGGGAGGGACGAGCAGTACTTC. Translated: CASSSPQGRDEQYF.

V usage is TRBV12-3 or TRBV12-4 and J usage is TRBJ1-6; possible D gene TRBD1, 5 bases. Between the trimmed V and J ends, which lost 5 bases and 7 bases, there was a span of 18 bases. The CDR3 contains 16 residues. CDR3 DNA sequence: TGTGCCAGCAGTCCTTCGGGGGGAGTATGGAATTCACCCCTCCACTTT. Amino acid sequence: CASSPSGGVWNSPLHF.